Sequencing of this T cell receptor beta chain was carried out in a study of T-cell reconstitution after alpha-beta-depleted transplantation in children. This clonotype has a handful of counts. The antigen is undetermined. Unique molecular identifiers were built into the TCRbeta library. TCRdb reprocessed the PCR reads with MiXCR, giving one entry per CDR3 protein. The sample gives 250,000 to 400,000 distinct CDR3 sequences, over 20% of which show up once; roughly 9.8% is in the top ten. General observations from the study: The main origin of T-cell counts and diversity one year after transplant was newly produced T cells. About two months after transplant, alpha-beta T cells reportedly came from several hundred expanded graft clones. Surviving recipient T cells and thymic progenitors produced the high day-60 TCRbeta diversity seen in some patients.

The ends lost 0 bases at V and 0 bases at J; junction bases unmatched: 16. The CDR3 length is 21 residues. From germline, CDR1 is SGHNT and CDR2 YYREEE (reference sequence). This chain joins TRBV5-4 and TRBJ2-4, with 9 bases aligning to TRBD1. This sample comprised PBMCs, mostly from graft donor cells, obtained 180 days after TCRalphabeta/CD19-depleted stem cell transplant. This receptor was taken from a male patient aged 10 to 17 who had a stem cell transplant for acute lymphoblastic leukemia, so the T cells may come from the graft donor. The CDR3 coding sequence is TGTGCCAGCAGCTTGGAATGGGTGGACAGGGGCGTAAAGAAAGCCAAAAACATTCAGTACTTC. Its protein product is CASSLEWVDRGVKKAKNIQYF.